The 24 T cell receptor beta chains presented below share a single source sample, sequenced in a study of blood T cell repertoires in COVID-19. The protocol was immunoSEQ multiplex PCR, while the TCRdb copy is restricted to in-frame clones and leaves out a portion. The table has tens of thousands of clones, 75% to 90% seen once; the top ten hold about a sixth. The sequenced sample was peripheral blood. Receptors were obtained from a man aged 80 or over with acute or convalescent COVID-19.

The chain has TRBV3-1 (or the pseudogene TRBV3-2) and TRBJ1-2, with D possibly being TRBD1 (6 bases). Trimming removed 0 bases from V and 4 bases from J, with 9 bases in between. The CDR3 extends over 14 amino acids. CDR1 is LGHDT and CDR2 is YNNKEL in the germline V gene (reference sequence). The CDR3 reads CASSQDRGAYGYTF. CDR3 nucleotides: TGTGCCAGCAGCCAAGATCGGGGGGCCTATGGCTACACCTTC.

The chain joins TRBV5-6 to TRBJ1-2, with D unclear. CDR1 is SGHDT, CDR2 YYEEEE, per germline. The CDR3 runs 13 residues. V was shortened by 1 base and J by 7 bases, with 11 bases between the two germline ends. The DNA of the CDR3 is TGTGCCAGCAGCTTGAGGTCAGCGTCTGGCTACACCTTC. It is translated as CASSLRSASGYTF.

V gene TRBV7-2 combines with J gene TRBJ2-3; 7 bases line up with TRBD2. The CDR3 extends over 15 amino acids. The V gene end was trimmed by 3 bases and the J gene end by 0 bases; junction bases not matched to a gene: 3. CDR1 SGHTA and CDR2 FQGNSA come from the germline V gene. The DNA for the CDR3 is TGTGCCAGCAGCTTGTCGGGGGGAAGCACAGATACGCAGTATTTT. This gives the protein CASSLSGGSTDTQYF.

The rearrangement joins TRBV7-3 to TRBJ2-3; 7 bases match TRBD2. With 4 bases clipped from V and 3 bases from J, the junction kept 4 bases outside the gene matches. Per the germline V gene, CDR1 is SGHTA and CDR2 is FQGTGA. The CDR3 covers 14 residues. The chain's CDR3 is CASSSGGRTDTQYF. In nucleotides, the CDR3 is TGTGCCAGCAGCTCGGGGGGTCGGACAGATACGCAGTATTTT.

This chain links TRBV12-3 or TRBV12-4 with TRBJ1-4; D gene uncertain. V was shortened by 6 bases and J by 5 bases, with 10 bases between the two germline ends. The length of the CDR3 is 13 residues. DNA for the CDR3: TGTGCCAGCAGCCCTCTCGGGAATGAAAAACTGTTTTTT. It is translated as CASSPLGNEKLFF.

The chain employs TRBV12-5 and TRBJ1-1, with D perhaps matching TRBD1 (5 bases). Germline assignment: CDR1 LGHNT and CDR2 FRNRAP. The CDR3 spans 13 residues. Between the trimmed V and J ends, which lost 4 bases and 6 bases, there was a span of 12 bases. CDR3 sequence reads: CASGWGSLSEAFF. The CDR3 coding sequence is TGTGCTAGTGGTTGGGGCAGCCTATCTGAAGCTTTCTTT.

The gene calls are TRBV2 and TRBJ1-5, with D possibly matching TRBD1 (6 bases). V lost 6 bases, J lost 1 base, and 16 bases lay in between. There are 16 residues in the CDR3. From germline, CDR1 is SNHLY and CDR2 FYNNEI. The CDR3 sequence is CASRRRAGESNQPQHF. The DNA of the CDR3 is TGTGCCAGCAGACGACGGGCAGGGGAGAGCAATCAGCCCCAGCATTTT.

This chain joins TRBV21-1 and TRBJ1-4. TRBV21-1 is shown as a pseudogene. The CDR3 loop spans 16 amino acids. The CDR3: CASSKGEDLEREKLFF. CDR3 sequence (DNA): TGTGCCAGCAGCAAAGGTGAGGATCTAGAGCGTGAAAAACTGTTTTTT.

This CDR3 reads CASSPPAGQTGEQFF. In DNA form, the CDR3 reads TGTGCCAGCTCACCACCCGCCGGACAGACGGGTGAGCAGTTCTTC. This rearrangement joins TRBV18 to TRBJ2-1; D is perhaps TRBD1 (6 bases). Trimming pared 0 bases from V and 9 bases from J, leaving 15 bases between. This CDR3 has 15 amino acids. The germline V gene encodes CDR1 KGHSH and CDR2 LQKENI.

The chain joins TRBV5-1 to TRBJ1-2; D perhaps matches TRBD1 (6 bases). Germline CDR1 reads SGHRS; CDR2 reads YFSETQ. Trimming removed 7 bases from V and 4 bases from J, with 23 bases in between. This CDR3 comprises 16 residues. The DNA of the CDR3 is TGCGCCAGCCACCCCACCGGGACAACGGTAGGCTATGGCTACACCTTC. This codes for CASHPTGTTVGYGYTF.

The chain couples TRBV3-1 (or the pseudogene TRBV3-2) to TRBJ1-2; possibly TRBD1 for D (5 bases). V shed 1 base and J shed 5 bases, with 11 bases lying between them. The CDR3 extends over 14 amino acids. Looked up from germline, CDR1 is LGHDT and CDR2 is YNNKEL (reference sequence). The DNA for the CDR3 is TGTGCCAGCAGCCAAGTCGAGGGGAGGTATGGCTACACCTTC. This sequence encodes CASSQVEGRYGYTF.

J is TRBJ1-3 and V is TRBV2; D might be TRBD1 (6 bases). The germline gives CDR1 SNHLY, CDR2 FYNNEI. This CDR3 has 15 residues. Trimming cost V 6 bases and J 2 bases, with 14 bases left between them. This CDR3 reads CASSPRGEAGNTIYF. The DNA of the CDR3 is TGTGCCAGCAGCCCCAGGGGAGAGGCTGGAAACACCATATATTTT.

The chain employs TRBV12-3 or TRBV12-4 and TRBJ1-2, with D uncertain. The V gene lost 5 bases and the J gene lost 8 bases, with 9 bases spanning the gap. The CDR3 runs 11 residues. The CDR3 sequence: CASSEGGGYTF. The CDR3 DNA reads as TGTGCCAGCAGTGAGGGAGGCGGCTACACCTTC.

The CDR3 nucleotides are TGTGCCAGCAGCTTGGCAAGGCAGGGGGTCCCCTACGAGCAGTACTTC. Its protein product is CASSLARQGVPYEQYF. The rearrangement joins TRBV5-6 to TRBJ2-7; 7 bases are a match to TRBD1. The CDR3 spans 16 residues. V lost 0 bases, J lost 2 bases, and 8 bases stayed unmatched. CDR1 and CDR2 from the germline V gene are SGHDT and YYEEEE. Together with reference TRBV5-6 and TRBJ2-7, the CDR3 gives the full variable domain: DAGVTQSPTHLIKTRGQQVTLRCSPKSGHDTVSWYQQALGQGPQFIFQYYEEEERQRGNFPDRFSGHQFPNYSSELNVNALLLGDSALYLCASSLARQGVPYEQYFGPGTRLTVT.

The chain is built from TRBV6-5 and TRBJ1-2; D gene ambiguous. The CDR3 spans 13 residues. Deletions cut 6 bases from V and 2 bases from J, with 10 bases between. Germline loops: CDR1 MNHEY, CDR2 SVGAGI. The CDR3 coding sequence is TGTGCCAGCAGGTTGTCGGGAAACTATGGCTACACCTTC. It codes for CASRLSGNYGYTF.

The gene calls are TRBV7-9 and TRBJ1-4, with D maybe TRBD1 (5 bases). CDR3 length: 15 residues. CDR1 is SEHNR and CDR2 is FQNEAQ in the germline V gene (reference sequence). The V end was cut by 0 bases, the J end by 2 bases, with 7 bases between. DNA for the CDR3: TGTGCCAGCAGCTTAGCACAGGCTACTAATGAAAAACTGTTTTTT. This translates into CASSLAQATNEKLFF. Variable domain in full (rest from reference TRBV7-9 and TRBJ1-4): DTGVSQNPRHKITKRGQNVTFRCDPISEHNRLYWYRQTLGQGPEFLTYFQNEAQLEKSRLLSDRFSAERPKGSFSTLEIQRTEQGDSAMYLCASSLAQATNEKLFFGSGTQLSVL.

This clone was recorded once. The J gene is TRBJ2-7, the V gene TRBV10-3; 12 bases fit TRBD2. The CDR3 has 15 amino acids. Germline loops: CDR1 ENHRY, CDR2 SYGVKD. After removal of 4 bases from V and 2 bases from J, the junction contained 3 bases not matched to a gene. CDR3 DNA: TGTGCCATCAGTGGTACTAGCGGGGGGACCTACGAGCAGTACTTC. Protein product: CAISGTSGGTYEQYF.

The CDR3 is CASSLDTSGRNTGELFF. CDR3 sequence (DNA): TGTGCCAGCAGCTTAGATACTAGCGGGAGGAACACCGGGGAGCTGTTTTTT. The chain joins TRBV7-9 to TRBJ2-2; TRBD2 matches 11 bases. Per germline, CDR1 SEHNR and CDR2 FQNEAQ (reference sequence). The CDR3 contains 17 residues. Losses at the gene ends were 1 base for V and 1 base for J; bases not matched to a gene: 2.

CDR3: CARTGQGLSQPQHF. The CDR3 coding sequence is TGTGCCAGAACCGGACAGGGTTTAAGTCAGCCCCAGCATTTT. The chain is built from TRBV9 and TRBJ1-5, with 8 nucleotides matching TRBD1. Trimming cost V 8 bases and J 6 bases; bases outside gene matches: 10. The length of the CDR3 is 14 residues. From germline, CDR1 is SGDLS and CDR2 YYNGEE.

This sequence joins TRBV11-2 and TRBJ2-5, with 8 bases aligning to TRBD2. The V segment lost 1 base and the J segment 2 bases; nucleotides outside the gene matches: 3. The CDR3 runs to 15 residues. Germline CDR1 reads SGHAT; CDR2 reads FQNNGV. Written as DNA, the CDR3 is TGTGCCAGCAGCTTAGGTAGCGGGGCTCAAGAGACCCAGTACTTC. Protein sequence: CASSLGSGAQETQYF.

The chain carries TRBV5-8 and TRBJ2-1; 7 bases are a match to TRBD1. Germline trimming cut 4 bases from V and 4 bases from J; bases unmatched to any gene: 8. The CDR3 contains 15 residues. Germline lookup yields CDR1 SGHTS and CDR2 YDEGEE. The DNA for the CDR3 is TGTGCCAGCAGCCCCGGACAGGCAGTTTACAATGAGCAGTTCTTC. Its protein product is CASSPGQAVYNEQFF.

The rearrangement uses TRBV19 and TRBJ1-2; 11 bases are shared with TRBD1. From germline, CDR1 is LNHDA and CDR2 SQIVND (reference sequence). J gave up 7 bases and V 5 bases, and 12 bases lay outside the gene matches. The CDR3 consists of 16 residues. CDR3 in amino acids: CASSLSSRDRGTGYTF. DNA for the CDR3: TGTGCCAGTAGTTTATCGTCCCGGGACAGGGGGACTGGCTACACCTTC.

The count of this clone is one. The rearrangement links TRBV7-9 to TRBJ2-5, with 9 bases identical to TRBD2. The CDR3 sequence is 17 residues long. Germline CDR1 is SEHNR and CDR2 is FQNEAQ (reference sequence). After removal of 5 bases from V and 4 bases from J, the junction contained 14 bases not matched to a gene. CDR3 coding DNA: TGTGCCAGCAGCCCTTGGCGGGGGGGCCGGTGGGGAGAGACCCAGTACTTC. Encoded protein: CASSPWRGGRWGETQYF.

This clone occurred once. V and J are TRBV5-4 and TRBJ2-3, with 10 bases fitting TRBD1. The CDR3 extends over 15 amino acids. Trimming took 2 bases from V and 5 from J; bases not matched to a gene: 5. The germline V gene encodes CDR1 SGHNT and CDR2 YYREEE (reference sequence). In DNA form, the CDR3 reads TGTGCCAGCAGCTTCCGGGACAGGGGTAGAGATACGCAGTATTTT. Translation gives CASSFRDRGRDTQYF.